Below are 29 T cell receptor beta chains sequenced from a single sample in a study of T cells in Graves' hyperthyroidism and ophthalmopathy. Amplification of TCR beta CDR3 regions was performed using RNA transcripts as template. TCR CDR3 underwent first-round RT-PCR with the HTBI primer set. TCRdb independently ran MiXCR on the multiplex PCR reads; one entry per CDR3 protein. The repertoire holds fewer than 700,000 distinct CDR3 sequences, with roughly 16% as singletons. Material: blood. These TCRs come from a woman in her twenties or thirties with Graves' hyperthyroidism.

This clonotype was counted at least ten times. The rearrangement joins TRBV7-9 to TRBJ2-7, with D possibly called TRBD1 or TRBD2 (5 bases each). CDR3 length: 17 residues. V gave up 4 bases and J gave up 4 bases, with 23 bases separating them. Germline V gives CDR1 SEHNR, CDR2 FQNEAQ (reference sequence). Written as DNA, the CDR3 is TGTGCCAGCAGCTCACAGGACTCGCCGAGATGGGAGTACGAGCAGTACTTC. Translating gives CASSSQDSPRWEYEQYF.

This clonotype was detected ten times or more. The CDR3 loop reads CSLTWGYGDTQYF. Written as DNA, the CDR3 is TGCAGCCTCACCTGGGGGTACGGAGATACGCAGTATTTT. J is TRBJ2-3 and V is TRBV29-1; D possibly uses TRBD1 or TRBD2 (5 bases each). There are 13 residues in the CDR3. The V end lost 8 bases, the J end lost 5 bases, and 17 bases lay between the germline ends. CDR1 is SQVTM, CDR2 ANQGSEA, per germline.

The rearrangement links TRBV20-1 to TRBJ2-1; the D gene is possibly TRBD2 (5 bases). CDR1 and CDR2 (germline): DFQATT, SNEGSKA (reference sequence). V was shortened by 6 bases and J by 4 bases, with 13 bases between the two germline ends. CDR3 length equals 13 residues. Here the CDR3 DNA reads TGCAGTGCGGGGAGATGGGGATACAATGAGCAGTTCTTC. It specifies CSAGRWGYNEQFF.

There are many counts of this clonotype. The DNA of the CDR3 is TGTGCCTGGTCTCGTTTAGCGGAGACCTACAATGAGCAGTTCTTC. This gives the protein CAWSRLAETYNEQFF. The rearrangement links TRBV30 to TRBJ2-1, with D possibly matching TRBD2 (6 bases). Trimming stripped 5 bases from V and 2 bases from J, with 16 bases between. The CDR3 consists of 15 residues. Germline V gene lookup returns CDR1 GTSNPN and CDR2 SVGIG (reference sequence).

The chain has TRBV24-1 and TRBJ2-7; 9 bases fit TRBD1. The V and J ends lost 3 bases and 4 bases, in that order; junction bases with no gene match: 6. The CDR3 has 15 amino acids. Germline V gives CDR1 KGHDR, CDR2 SFDVKD. The CDR3 spells CATSDPGTGHYEQYF. CDR3 sequence (DNA): TGTGCCACCAGTGATCCCGGGACAGGGCATTACGAGCAGTACTTC.

The sample holds a few counts of this clonotype. The V call is TRBV14, the J call TRBJ2-3; TRBD2 matches 8 bases. Germline V lookup: CDR1 SGHDN, CDR2 FVKESK. V lost 4 bases, J lost 0 bases, and 18 bases stayed unmatched. The CDR3 covers 20 residues. In DNA form, the CDR3 reads TGTGCCAGCAGCCTGCTCCACTGGGGTAGCGGGGCCCCTAGCACAGATACGCAGTATTTT. It yields the protein CASSLLHWGSGAPSTDTQYF.

This clonotype was found many times. V and J are TRBV2 and TRBJ2-1; D remains ambiguous. Germline V CDR1 and CDR2: SNHLY, FYNNEI. The CDR3 loop spans 13 amino acids. Trimming shortened V by 3 bases and J by 3 bases, and 6 bases separated the two germline ends. The CDR3 here is CASSEGIYNEQFF. The DNA of the CDR3 is TGTGCCAGCAGTGAGGGAATCTACAATGAGCAGTTCTTC.

This clonotype occurred a few times. The chain couples TRBV10-3 to TRBJ2-7; 14 bases align to TRBD2. The germline CDR1 and CDR2 sequences are ENHRY and SYGVKD. Trimming cost V 8 bases and J 6 bases; bases outside gene matches: 9. The CDR3 runs 15 residues. The chain's CDR3 is CAIGLGTSGSGEQYF. The CDR3, as DNA: TGTGCCATCGGTCTTGGGACTAGCGGGAGCGGCGAGCAGTACTTC.

The gene calls are TRBV12-5 and TRBJ2-1; the D is unclear. This CDR3 spans 15 amino acids. Germline CDR1 LGHNT, CDR2 FRNRAP. Trimming cost V 0 bases and J 7 bases, with 13 bases left between them. CDR3 DNA sequence: TGTGCTAGTGGTTTGGTACTGGTTAGGTCTAATGAGCAGTTCTTC. It yields the protein CASGLVLVRSNEQFF.

This clonotype was seen at least ten times. The chain recombines TRBV29-1 with TRBJ2-1, with 7 positions matching TRBD2. The CDR3 runs to 13 residues. Germline values: CDR1 SQVTM, CDR2 ANQGSEA. V gave up 7 bases and J gave up 0 bases; unmatched junction bases: 3. CDR3 protein: CSGGGSSYNEQFF. The CDR3 region has the DNA TGCAGCGGGGGGGGTAGCTCCTACAATGAGCAGTTCTTC.

This clonotype was observed a handful of times. This chain links TRBV20-1 with TRBJ2-3; 10 positions match TRBD2. The CDR3 totals 15 residues. V gave up 4 bases and J gave up 5 bases; unmatched junction bases: 9. Germline values: CDR1 DFQATT, CDR2 SNEGSKA (reference sequence). CDR3 region: CSAKKSGRAGDTQYF. The CDR3 DNA reads TGCAGTGCTAAAAAAAGCGGGAGGGCCGGAGATACGCAGTATTTT.

This chain connects TRBV12-5 to TRBJ1-2; 7 bases align to TRBD1. This CDR3 is built from 14 residues. The ends lost 1 base at V and 8 bases at J; junction bases unmatched: 7. CDR1 and CDR2 from the germline V gene are LGHNT and FRNRAP. The CDR3 protein is CASGLATGVGGYTF. CDR3 coding DNA: TGTGCTAGTGGTTTGGCAACAGGGGTCGGAGGCTACACCTTC.

This clonotype came up many times. This chain connects TRBV7-8 to TRBJ1-5; possible D gene TRBD1, 6 bases. CDR1 SGHVS and CDR2 FQNEAQ come from the germline V gene. The CDR3 extends over 16 amino acids. Trimming removed 6 bases at V and 3 bases at J, with 18 bases between. The CDR3 DNA is TGTGCCAGCAGGGCTAGGACAGACGAAACCAATCAGCCCCAGCATTTT. The encoded protein is CASRARTDETNQPQHF. The whole variable domain, remainder taken from reference TRBV7-8 and TRBJ1-5, is GAGVSQSPRYKVAKRGQDVALRCDPISGHVSLFWYQQALGQGPEFLTYFQNEAQLDKSGLPSDRFFAERPEGSVSTLKIQRTQQEDSAVYLCASRARTDETNQPQHFGDGTRLSIL.

This clonotype appeared a few times. The rearrangement links TRBV6-1 to TRBJ2-7; D is perhaps TRBD2 (6 bases). V was clipped by 3 bases and J by 3 bases, with 12 bases between them. Germline CDR1 is MNHNS and CDR2 is SASEGT. The CDR3 runs 14 residues. This chain's CDR3 is CASSEGGTYYEQYF. In DNA, the CDR3 is TGTGCCAGCAGTGAGGGGGGAACTTACTACGAGCAGTACTTC.

This clonotype has just a few counts. The CDR3 bases are TGTGCCAGCAGTTACCATCCGGGACAGGGAGTAAATGAGCAGTTCTTC. Residues: CASSYHPGQGVNEQFF. The rearrangement uses TRBV6-5 and TRBJ2-1; 9 positions agree with TRBD1. This CDR3 is built from 16 residues. After removal of 2 bases from V and 7 bases from J, the junction contained 9 bases not matched to a gene. The germline gives CDR1 MNHEY, CDR2 SVGAGI.

This sequence joins TRBV9 and TRBJ2-1; TRBD2 agrees at 8 bases. The CDR3 contains 15 residues. With V trimmed by 0 bases and J by 8 bases, 7 bases remained unmatched. Germline CDR1 is SGDLS and CDR2 is YYNGEE. DNA of the CDR3: TGTGCCAGCAGCGTAGGAGGACTAGCCGCCTATGAGCAGTTCTTC. The encoded protein is CASSVGGLAAYEQFF.

There are many counts of this clonotype. The chain recombines TRBV12-3 or TRBV12-4 with TRBJ2-7, with TRBD1 identical over 9 bases. Germline trimming cut 2 bases from V and 3 bases from J; bases unmatched to any gene: 2. The CDR3 covers 14 residues. For the CDR3, the DNA is TGTGCCAGCAGTTTATACAGGGGGCACTACGAGCAGTACTTC. It encodes CASSLYRGHYEQYF.

This clonotype was counted at least ten times. The chain is built from TRBV5-1 and TRBJ2-7, with TRBD2 matching over 10 bases. The CDR3 runs to 15 residues. Trimming took 6 bases from V and 4 from J; bases not matched to a gene: 10. The germline gives CDR1 SGHRS, CDR2 YFSETQ. CDR3 protein: CASTLIAGGGYEQYF. The DNA of the CDR3 is TGCGCCAGCACTCTAATAGCGGGAGGTGGGTACGAGCAGTACTTC.

The genes are TRBV4-1 and TRBJ2-2; D call uncertain. The CDR3 runs 12 residues. Germline V gene lookup returns CDR1 MGHRA and CDR2 YSYEKL. Between the trimmed V and J ends, which lost 1 base and 10 bases, there was a span of 7 bases. DNA of the CDR3: TGCGCCAGCAGCCAAGTGATGGAGGAGCTGTTTTTT. As protein: CASSQVMEELFF.

The chain is built from TRBV5-6 and TRBJ2-2; D perhaps matches TRBD2 (5 bases). The CDR3 loop spans 12 amino acids. The germline gives CDR1 SGHDT, CDR2 YYEEEE. With 7 bases removed from V and 6 bases from J, the gap between germline ends came to 10 bases. As DNA, the CDR3 is TGTGCCAGCTCGCCGGGGTCCGGGGAGCTGTTTTTT. It translates to CASSPGSGELFF. The variable domain in full, completed from reference TRBV5-6 and TRBJ2-2, reads DAGVTQSPTHLIKTRGQQVTLRCSPKSGHDTVSWYQQALGQGPQFIFQYYEEEERQRGNFPDRFSGHQFPNYSSELNVNALLLGDSALYLCASSPGSGELFFGEGSRLTVL.

The chain carries TRBV4-3 and TRBJ2-5; a weak D match, TRBD2 (6 bases). Germline CDR1 LGHNA, CDR2 YSLEER. This CDR3 is 14 amino acids long. Trimming cost V 1 base and J 2 bases, with 8 bases left between them. CDR3 coding DNA: TGCGCCAGCAGCCAAGGCGGGGAACAAGAGACCCAGTACTTC. Translating it yields CASSQGGEQETQYF.

The genes are TRBV18 and TRBJ2-7, with D uncertain. The V gene's germline CDR1 is KGHSH and CDR2 LQKENI. V lost 2 bases, J lost 3 bases, and 8 bases lay in between. The CDR3 runs to 13 residues. Here the CDR3 DNA reads TGTGCCAGCTCACCATTTGAGAACTACGAGCAGTACTTC. Translation gives CASSPFENYEQYF. Based on the CDR3 plus reference TRBV18 and TRBJ2-7, the full variable domain is NAGVMQNPRHLVRRRGQEARLRCSPMKGHSHVYWYRQLPEEGLKFMVYLQKENIIDESGMPKERFSAEFPKEGPSILRIQQVVRGDSAAYFCASSPFENYEQYFGPGTRLTVT.

This clonotype was counted ten times or more. The chain has TRBV20-1 and TRBJ2-7; 8 nucleotides agree with TRBD1. Germline CDR1 reads DFQATT; CDR2 reads SNEGSKA (reference sequence). V was clipped by 4 bases and J by 8 bases; unmatched bases: 7. The CDR3 spans 12 residues. The CDR3 region has the DNA TGCAGTGCTATGGACAGGGCGGAGAAGCAGTACTTC. Residues: CSAMDRAEKQYF.

The CDR3 here is CSALGQGTTTFSYEQYF. CDR3 in DNA: TGCAGTGCGCTAGGACAGGGCACAACCACTTTCTCCTACGAGCAGTACTTC. The genes are TRBV20-1 and TRBJ2-7; 8 nucleotides agree with TRBD1. The CDR3 covers 17 residues. The J segment lost 0 bases and the V segment lost 6 bases, leaving 16 bases of the junction unmatched. The germline gives CDR1 DFQATT, CDR2 SNEGSKA (reference sequence).

This clonotype turned up a few times. The chain couples TRBV27 to TRBJ2-2; perhaps TRBD2 as D (6 bases). Germline values: CDR1 MNHEY, CDR2 SMNVEV (reference sequence). The V end lost 4 bases, the J end lost 7 bases, and 10 bases lay between the germline ends. The CDR3 is 13 residues long. The CDR3 loop reads CASSSEGNGELFF. In DNA, the CDR3 is TGTGCCAGCAGTTCGGAGGGGAACGGGGAGCTGTTTTTT.

This clonotype was seen ten or more times. The chain combines TRBV28 with TRBJ1-1, with a tentative D call TRBD1 (5 bases). Trimming stripped 7 bases from V and 3 bases from J, with 15 bases between. The germline V gene encodes CDR1 MDHEN and CDR2 SYDVKM. The CDR3 runs 14 residues. The CDR3 spells CASTIGGVYTEAFF. CDR3 nucleotide sequence: TGTGCCAGCACCATTGGGGGAGTGTACACTGAAGCTTTCTTT.

Points on this clonotype: It may be a read error: a sequence one base away is much more abundant. The chain employs TRBV2 and TRBJ1-6; no clear D gene. Germline V lookup: CDR1 SNHLY, CDR2 FYNNEI. The CDR3 totals 12 residues. This CDR3 reads CAGSGSRSPLHF. In DNA, the CDR3 is TGTGCCGGCAGTGGCAGCCGATCACCCCTCCACTTT.

Ten or more counts support this clonotype. In DNA form, the CDR3 reads TGTGCCAGCAGGGATCATCCGGGACCACCCTACGAGCAGTACTTC. This codes for CASRDHPGPPYEQYF. This rearrangement joins TRBV6-1 to TRBJ2-7; perhaps D is TRBD1 or TRBD2 (5 bases each). The V end was cut by 6 bases, the J end by 2 bases, with 17 bases between. Germline assignment: CDR1 MNHNS and CDR2 SASEGT. This CDR3 is built from 15 residues.

CDR3 bases: TGTGCCAGCAGTCCCCGACAGCCCCAAGAGACCCAGTACTTC. Translated, it gives CASSPRQPQETQYF. This sequence joins TRBV6-1 and TRBJ2-5, with a weak D call TRBD1 (5 bases). Deletions cut 5 bases from V and 1 base from J, with 11 bases between. This CDR3 contains 14 residues. CDR1 is MNHNS, CDR2 SASEGT, per germline.